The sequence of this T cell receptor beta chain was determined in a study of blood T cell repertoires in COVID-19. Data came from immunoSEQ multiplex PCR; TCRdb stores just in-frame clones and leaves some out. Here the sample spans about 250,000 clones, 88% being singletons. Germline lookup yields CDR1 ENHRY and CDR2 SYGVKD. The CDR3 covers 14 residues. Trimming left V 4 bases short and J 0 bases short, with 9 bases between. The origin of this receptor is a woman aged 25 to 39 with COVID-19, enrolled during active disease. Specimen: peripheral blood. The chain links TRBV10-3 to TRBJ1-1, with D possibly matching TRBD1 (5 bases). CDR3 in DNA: TGTGCCATCAGTGGCGGACAAATGAACACTGAAGCTTTCTTT. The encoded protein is CAISGGQMNTEAFF.